This entry describes one T cell receptor beta chain. Its target is unknown. This sample was included in a study of vaccination and CD4 T cells after COVID-19. Findings of the study overall: Going from roughly 21 to 40, median SARS-CoV-2-reactive clonotypes did not rise significantly.

CDR3 length equals 15 residues. Germline V gene lookup returns CDR1 LNHDA and CDR2 SQIVND (reference sequence). V was cut by 5 bases and J by 2 bases, with 14 bases left in between. Treatment: approximately 11-day PBMC culture with coronavirus spike peptide pools or control peptides (ViraFEST assay). With peptide pools, ViraFEST first expanded antigen-specific T cells and afterwards sequenced their TCRs. Sequenced with the Oncomine TCR Beta short-read assay was DNA taken from cultured CD4+ T cells. TCRdb fed the PCR reads into MiXCR, producing one record per CDR3 protein. The sample comprises about 15,000 distinct CDR3 sequences, about three quarters of which are singletons, and about 10% rests with the top ten.

This TCR was sampled from a human donor who had recovered from COVID-19. The sample taken for sequencing was CD4+ T cells from blood, cultured in vitro. The chain links TRBV19 to TRBJ2-3, with D hard to call. Here the CDR3 reads CASSEWQVITDTQYF. The CDR3 nucleotides read TGTGCCAGTAGTGAGTGGCAGGTGATCACAGATACGCAGTATTTT.